Sequencing of this TCR beta chain was carried out in a study of a mutant IDH1 vaccine in newly diagnosed glioma. On the study more broadly: Vaccines began 4-6 weeks after radiotherapy alone, or with temozolomide cycles. The earlier regimen, radiotherapy, temozolomide, or both, was most often both. Overall study results and limits: Seemingly, top peripheral T cell clonotype changes bore no relation to pseudoprogression.

The time point denotes: week 47, end of study. A 20-mer mutant IDH1 peptide at 300 ug was injected subcutaneously with topical imiquimod. The data were produced by immunoSEQ multiplex PCR, yet TCRdb's version contains in-frame clones alone and is incomplete. The profile shows 30,000 to 40,000 clones, around nine tenths of them singletons. The CDR3 is made up of 15 amino acids. Germline CDR1 SGHRS, CDR2 YFSETQ. The V and J ends lost 4 bases and 10 bases, in that order; junction bases with no gene match: 13. A word on this clone: What it recognizes is unknown.

The V call is TRBV5-1, the J call TRBJ1-1; 10 positions match TRBD1. This clonotype was sampled from a woman aged 40 to 50 with glioma. Sequenced material: PBMCs, taken from a glioma patient whose treatment included an IDH1 peptide vaccine. The CDR3 is CASSHRGQGGLGAFF. The CDR3 region has the DNA TGCGCCAGCAGCCACCGCGGACAGGGGGGTCTGGGAGCTTTCTTT.